In its sample, the clone carrying this T cell receptor beta chain was seen a few times. Its antigen is still unknown. V lost 4 bases to trimming and J lost 7 bases; unmatched junction nucleotides: 5. The CDR3 contains 15 residues. Germline V gives CDR1 KGHSY, CDR2 FQNENV. The data originate from a study of T-cell memory formation after mild COVID-19. In the study overall: TCR clustering was largely donor specific. Study-level findings and limits: Some responding clones appeared in pre-infection memory, suggesting cross-reactive memory joined. For contracting clones, CD4+ ones sat mainly in CM and EM, CD8+ in EMRA.

TCR alpha and TCR beta cDNA libraries carrying sample barcodes and UMIs came from 5'RACE with constant-segment primers. TCRdb re-derived calls from the 5' RACE reads in MiXCR, one entry per CDR3 protein. The sample shows approximately 16,000 distinct CDR3 sequences, around 25% of them seen only once. V and J are TRBV16 and TRBJ1-6; 9 nucleotides agree with TRBD1. Input material: PBMCs or a T cell subset sorted from them (not recorded which). The clonotype was recovered from a man aged 18 to 30 who had mild COVID-19 (a few samples of this study predate the infection). Cell type and time point are not known. The CDR3 loop reads CASSRWDRVNSPLHF. In DNA form, the CDR3 reads TGTGCCAGCAGCCGATGGGACAGGGTAAATTCACCCCTCCACTTT. Together with reference TRBV16 and TRBJ1-6, the CDR3 gives the full variable domain: GEEVAQTPKHLVRGEGQKAKLYCAPIKGHSYVFWYQQVLKNEFKFLISFQNENVFDETGMPKERFSAKCLPNSPCSLEIQATKLEDSAVYFCASSRWDRVNSPLHFGNGTRLTVT.